This TCR beta chain was observed in a study of blood T cell repertoires in COVID-19. Study details: COVID-19 samples from acute and convalescent phases originated in the United States, Italy and Spain. T cells, B-cell-depleted T cells, or PBMCs supplied cDNA or gDNA.

Source study methods: For nucleated cells, counts were estimated from reference gene primer amplification. Produced via immunoSEQ multiplex PCR; TCRdb's table is partial and in-frame only. Clone size and V and J calls were adopted from that table, with D and trimming inferred from the DNA. The table has some 170,000 clones, approximately 78% seen once. The material sequenced was peripheral blood. The receptor was derived from a human donor in a cohort sampled during active COVID-19.

The CDR3 loop reads CATSDNLAGEGEQFF. The CDR3 coding sequence is TGTGCCACCAGTGATAATCTAGCGGGAGAAGGGGAGCAGTTCTTC. The chain carries TRBV24-1 and TRBJ2-1; 10 nucleotides agree with TRBD2. The CDR3 spans 15 residues. The V segment lost 3 bases and the J segment 10 bases; nucleotides outside the gene matches: 8. Germline loops: CDR1 KGHDR, CDR2 SFDVKD.